The TCR beta chain under discussion was sequenced for a study of CD8 T cells in Susac syndrome. V was clipped by 6 bases and J by 2 bases; unmatched bases: 12. In germline, CDR1 is SQVTM, CDR2 ANQGSEA. The CDR3 consists of 16 residues. Random hexamers were used to reverse transcribe the RNA input (roughly 0.5 to 1 ug). TCRdb re-derived calls from the immunoSEQ multiplex PCR reads in MiXCR, one entry per CDR3 protein. The sample carries fewer than 90,000 distinct CDR3 sequences, approximately 95% recorded once. The rearrangement links TRBV29-1 to TRBJ2-7, with TRBD2 matching over 11 bases. This sequence originates from a human donor with Susac syndrome. Sequenced sample: CD8+ T cells from PBMCs. The CDR3 loop reads CSVLGTSGGPAYEQYF. The CDR3 DNA sequence: TGCAGCGTGCTGGGTACTAGCGGGGGCCCAGCCTACGAGCAGTACTTC.